The 9 T cell receptor beta chains given below trace back to one sample, sequenced in a study of technical replicates of blood from a handful of donors. Sequencing used immunoSEQ multiplex PCR; TCRdb keeps in-frame clones, though not all of them. The table lists roughly 62,000 clones, roughly 90% of them singletons. The sample was PBMCs. The receptors were sampled from a human donor in good health. Some clones in this sample may be carry-over from other donors' samples.

V and J are TRBV4-3 and TRBJ1-1, with D possibly being TRBD1 (5 bases). Germline V gene sequence: CDR1 LGHNA, CDR2 YSLEER. The CDR3 runs 15 residues. V was cut by 0 bases and J by 1 base, with 9 bases left in between. DNA of the CDR3: TGCGCCAGCAGCCAAGACAGAACAGGGAACACTGAAGCTTTCTTT. It codes for CASSQDRTGNTEAFF.

The CDR3 loop is CASGPWAIYEQYF. The CDR3 DNA follows: TGTGCCAGCGGCCCTTGGGCGATCTACGAGCAGTACTTC. The chain couples TRBV7-7 to TRBJ2-7; the D is unclear. V lost 8 bases and J lost 3, with 14 bases in between. The CDR3 has 13 residues. Per the germline V gene, CDR1 is SSHAT and CDR2 is FNYEAQ (reference sequence).

The rearrangement joins TRBV7-2 to TRBJ2-1; no definite D call. In germline, CDR1 is SGHTA, CDR2 FQGNSA. The ends were cut back, 0 bases at V and 0 bases at J, with 6 bases in the middle. CDR3 length: 15 residues. The CDR3 loop reads CASSLAASSYNEQFF. The CDR3 bases are TGTGCCAGCAGCTTAGCGGCCAGCTCCTACAATGAGCAGTTCTTC.

The chain couples TRBV30 to TRBJ2-7; 12 nucleotides match TRBD2. J gave up 5 bases and V 4 bases, and 6 bases lay outside the gene matches. This CDR3 region has 14 residues. The germline V gene has CDR1 GTSNPN and CDR2 SVGIG (reference sequence). This chain's CDR3 is CAWTTSGRTHEQYF. Here the CDR3 DNA reads TGTGCCTGGACTACTAGCGGGAGGACCCACGAGCAGTACTTC.

The V and J genes are TRBV2 and TRBJ2-6; D is unclear. The V gene's germline CDR1 is SNHLY and CDR2 FYNNEI. This CDR3 contains 15 residues. V gave up 4 bases and J gave up 1 base, with 8 bases separating them. CDR3 coding DNA: TGTGCCAGCAGTGCTACCATTTCTGGGGCCAACGTCCTGACTTTC. Its protein is CASSATISGANVLTF.

V is TRBV7-6 and J is TRBJ2-3; D is possibly TRBD2 (6 bases). Germline V gives CDR1 SGHVS, CDR2 FNYEAQ. V lost 1 base and J lost 0, with 11 bases in between. The CDR3 runs 16 residues. The CDR3 protein is CASSLVPSASTDTQYF. Here the CDR3 DNA reads TGTGCCAGCAGCTTAGTTCCTAGCGCGAGCACAGATACGCAGTATTTT.

The CDR3 DNA reads as TGTGCCAGCAGCCAAGGGACTATATTATCCTACGAGCAGTACTTC. Protein sequence: CASSQGTILSYEQYF. The rearrangement uses TRBV7-9 and TRBJ2-7; 7 bases are shared with TRBD2. Germline-derived CDR1 and CDR2 are SEHNR and FQNEAQ (reference sequence). V lost 5 bases, J lost 1 base, and 8 bases stayed unmatched. This CDR3 is built from 15 residues. The full variable domain, in which reference TRBV7-9 and TRBJ2-7 provide the parts outside the CDR3, is DTGVSQNPRHKITKRGQNVTFRCDPISEHNRLYWYRQTLGQGPEFLTYFQNEAQLEKSRLLSDRFSAERPKGSFSTLEIQRTEQGDSAMYLCASSQGTILSYEQYFGPGTRLTVT.

The rearrangement links TRBV6-6 to TRBJ2-7; no definite D call. The germline V gene encodes CDR1 MNHNY and CDR2 SVGAGI (reference sequence). The CDR3 spans 13 residues. Trimming shortened V by 5 bases and J by 2 bases, and 10 bases separated the two germline ends. DNA of the CDR3: TGTGCCAGCAGTATCAGCGAGACCTACGAGCAGTACTTC. Amino acid sequence: CASSISETYEQYF.

This chain connects TRBV9 to TRBJ2-3; D may be TRBD1 (6 bases). Germline V gives CDR1 SGDLS, CDR2 YYNGEE. The CDR3 sequence is 14 residues long. V was cut by 3 bases and J by 5 bases, with 13 bases left in between. In DNA form, the CDR3 reads TGTGCCAGCAGCGCCACCACAGGGAAAGATACGCAGTATTTT. Protein product: CASSATTGKDTQYF. Looking up the rest from reference TRBV9 and TRBJ2-3 gives the full variable domain: DSGVTQTPKHLITATGQRVTLRCSPRSGDLSVYWYQQSLDQGLQFLIQYYNGEERAKGNILERFSAQQFPDLHSELNLSSLELGDSALYFCASSATTGKDTQYFGPGTRLTVL.